The present entry profiles one T cell receptor (beta chain) with its context. Antigen unknown. The data derive from a study of post-analysis software for immune sequencing data. Study-level points and caveats: F measure clustering grouped samples strongly by preparation batch. In patients, about five TRBV segments were more frequent than in controls, with TRBV5-6, TRBV5-1 and TRBV20-1 among them. Patients with multiple sclerosis recorded significantly lower normalized Chao1 diversity than controls, the study found.

Every TCR beta cDNA library bore unique molecular identifiers. Between roughly 0.9 and 11 million T cells gave rise to a few hundred thousand cDNA molecules. TCRdb redid the calling of the PCR reads with MiXCR, one entry per CDR3 protein. The table lists more than 450,000 distinct CDR3 sequences, roughly 34% of them singletons. This CDR3 is built from 15 residues. In germline, CDR1 is SGHVS, CDR2 FNYEAQ. V was shortened by 5 bases and J by 2 bases, with 15 bases between the two germline ends. The J gene is TRBJ2-5, the V gene TRBV7-6, with TRBD2 as a possible D gene (5 bases). The sequencing input was blood. This sequence originates from a girl aged 2-17 years with multiple sclerosis. The CDR3 region has the DNA TGTGCCAGCAGCGAGGACTCGGTGGGGCAAGAGACCCAGTACTTC. It translates to CASSEDSVGQETQYF.